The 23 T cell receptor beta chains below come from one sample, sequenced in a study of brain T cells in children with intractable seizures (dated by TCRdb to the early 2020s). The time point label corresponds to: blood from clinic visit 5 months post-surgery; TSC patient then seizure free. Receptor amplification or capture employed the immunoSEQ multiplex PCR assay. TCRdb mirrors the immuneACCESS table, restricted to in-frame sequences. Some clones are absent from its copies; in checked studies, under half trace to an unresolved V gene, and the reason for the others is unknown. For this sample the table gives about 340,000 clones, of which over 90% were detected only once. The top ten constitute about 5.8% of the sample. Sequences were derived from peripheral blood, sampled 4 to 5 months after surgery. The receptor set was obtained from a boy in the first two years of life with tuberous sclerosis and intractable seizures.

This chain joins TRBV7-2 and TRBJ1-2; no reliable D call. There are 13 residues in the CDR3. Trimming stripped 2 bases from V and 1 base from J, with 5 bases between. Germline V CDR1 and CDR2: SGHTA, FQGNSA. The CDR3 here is CASSLPSNYGYTF. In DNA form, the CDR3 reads TGTGCCAGCAGCTTACCGAGTAACTATGGCTACACCTTC.

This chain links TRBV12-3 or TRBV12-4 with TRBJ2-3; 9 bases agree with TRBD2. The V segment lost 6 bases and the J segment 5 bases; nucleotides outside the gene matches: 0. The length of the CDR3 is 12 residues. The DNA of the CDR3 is TGTGCCAGCAGACTAGCGGGAGATACGCAGTATTTT. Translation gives CASRLAGDTQYF.

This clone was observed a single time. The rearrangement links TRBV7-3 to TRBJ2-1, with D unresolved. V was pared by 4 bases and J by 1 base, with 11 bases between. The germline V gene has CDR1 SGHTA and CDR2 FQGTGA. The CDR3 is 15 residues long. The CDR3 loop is CASSWVLGSYNEQFF. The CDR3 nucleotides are TGTGCCAGCAGCTGGGTTTTGGGTTCCTACAATGAGCAGTTCTTC.

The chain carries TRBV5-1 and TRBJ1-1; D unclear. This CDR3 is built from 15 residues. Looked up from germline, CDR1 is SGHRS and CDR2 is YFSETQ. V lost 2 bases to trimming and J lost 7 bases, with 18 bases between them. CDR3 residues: CASSFQASVLGEAFF. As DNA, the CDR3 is TGCGCCAGCAGCTTCCAGGCCTCTGTTTTGGGTGAAGCTTTCTTT.

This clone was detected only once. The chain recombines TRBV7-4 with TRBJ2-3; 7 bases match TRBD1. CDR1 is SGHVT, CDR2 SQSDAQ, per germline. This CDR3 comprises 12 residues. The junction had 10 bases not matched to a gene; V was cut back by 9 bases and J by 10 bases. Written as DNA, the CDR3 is TGTGCCAGAAGGGACAGCTTATGTCCGCAGTATTTT. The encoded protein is CARRDSLCPQYF.

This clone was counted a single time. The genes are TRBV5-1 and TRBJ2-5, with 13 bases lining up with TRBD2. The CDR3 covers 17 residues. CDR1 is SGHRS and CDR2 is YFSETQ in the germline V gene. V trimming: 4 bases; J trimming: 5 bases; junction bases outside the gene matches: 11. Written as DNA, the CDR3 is TGCGCCAGCAGCCCAAGGACTAGCGGGAGTGGTGGGGAGACCCAGTACTTC. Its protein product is CASSPRTSGSGGETQYF.

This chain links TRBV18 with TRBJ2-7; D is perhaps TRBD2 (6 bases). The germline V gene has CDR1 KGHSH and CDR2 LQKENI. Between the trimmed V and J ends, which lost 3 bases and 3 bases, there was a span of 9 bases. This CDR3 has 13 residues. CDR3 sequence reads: CASSPVGGYEQYF. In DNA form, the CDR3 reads TGTGCCAGCTCACCTGTGGGAGGCTACGAGCAGTACTTC.

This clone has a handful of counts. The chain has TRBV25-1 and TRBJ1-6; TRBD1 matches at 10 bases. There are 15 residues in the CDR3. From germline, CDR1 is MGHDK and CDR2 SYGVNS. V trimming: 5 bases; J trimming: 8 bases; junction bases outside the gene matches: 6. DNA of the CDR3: TGTGCCAGCAGTATCCGGGACAGGGGAGATTCACCCCTCCACTTT. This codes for CASSIRDRGDSPLHF.

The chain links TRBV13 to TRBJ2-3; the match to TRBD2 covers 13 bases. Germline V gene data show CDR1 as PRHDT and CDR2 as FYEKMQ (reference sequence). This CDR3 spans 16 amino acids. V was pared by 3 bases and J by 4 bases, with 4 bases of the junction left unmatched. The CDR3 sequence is CASSFRTSGGSDTQYF. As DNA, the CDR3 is TGTGCCAGCAGCTTCCGGACTAGCGGGGGTTCAGATACGCAGTATTTT. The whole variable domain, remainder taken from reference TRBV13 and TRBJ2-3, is AAGVIQSPRHLIKEKRETATLKCYPIPRHDTVYWYQQGPGQDPQFLISFYEKMQSDKGSIPDRFSAQQFSDYHSELNMSSLELGDSALYFCASSFRTSGGSDTQYFGPGTRLTVL.

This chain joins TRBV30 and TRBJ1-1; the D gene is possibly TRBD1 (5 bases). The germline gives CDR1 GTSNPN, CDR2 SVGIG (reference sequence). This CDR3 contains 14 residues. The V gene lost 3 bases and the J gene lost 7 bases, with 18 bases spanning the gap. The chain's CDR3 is CAWRKRTRTNEAFF. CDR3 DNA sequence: TGTGCCTGGAGAAAGAGGACAAGGACGAATGAAGCTTTCTTT.

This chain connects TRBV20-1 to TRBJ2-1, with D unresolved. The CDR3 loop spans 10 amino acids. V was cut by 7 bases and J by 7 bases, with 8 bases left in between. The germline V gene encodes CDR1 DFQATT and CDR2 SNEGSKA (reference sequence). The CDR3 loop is CSVLLNEQFF. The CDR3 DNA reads TGCAGTGTTTTGCTTAATGAGCAGTTCTTC.

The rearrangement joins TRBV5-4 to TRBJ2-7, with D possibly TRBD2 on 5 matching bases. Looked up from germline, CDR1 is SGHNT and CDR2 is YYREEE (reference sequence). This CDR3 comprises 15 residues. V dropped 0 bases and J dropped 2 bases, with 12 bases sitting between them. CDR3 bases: TGTGCCAGCAGCTTGGTATCCGGGAACCCCTACGAGCAGTACTTC. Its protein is CASSLVSGNPYEQYF.

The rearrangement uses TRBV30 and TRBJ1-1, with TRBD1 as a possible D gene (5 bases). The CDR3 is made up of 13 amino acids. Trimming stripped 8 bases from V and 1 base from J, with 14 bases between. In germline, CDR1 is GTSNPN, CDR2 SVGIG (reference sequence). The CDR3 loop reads CAAREGTNTEAFF. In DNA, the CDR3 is TGTGCCGCGAGGGAGGGGACGAACACTGAAGCTTTCTTT. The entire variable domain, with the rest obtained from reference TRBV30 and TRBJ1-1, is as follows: SQTIHQWPATLVQPVGSPLSLECTVEGTSNPNLYWYRQAAGRGLQLLFYSVGIGQISSEVPQNLSASRPQDRQFILSSKKLLLSDSGFYLCAAREGTNTEAFFGQGTRLTVV.

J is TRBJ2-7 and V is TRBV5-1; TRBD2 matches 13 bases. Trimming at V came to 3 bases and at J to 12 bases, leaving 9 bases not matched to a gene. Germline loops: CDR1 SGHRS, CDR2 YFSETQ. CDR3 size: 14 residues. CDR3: CASSSGTSGIHLYF. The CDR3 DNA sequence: TGCGCCAGCAGCTCCGGGACTAGCGGGATTCATCTGTACTTC.

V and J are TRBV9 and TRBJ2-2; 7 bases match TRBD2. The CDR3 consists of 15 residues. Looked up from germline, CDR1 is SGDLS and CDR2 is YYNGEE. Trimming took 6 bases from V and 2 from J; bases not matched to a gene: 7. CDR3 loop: CASTRDYYNTGELFF. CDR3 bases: TGTGCCAGCACCCGGGACTACTATAACACCGGGGAGCTGTTTTTT. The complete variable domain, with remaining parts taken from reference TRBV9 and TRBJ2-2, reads DSGVTQTPKHLITATGQRVTLRCSPRSGDLSVYWYQQSLDQGLQFLIQYYNGEERAKGNILERFSAQQFPDLHSELNLSSLELGDSALYFCASTRDYYNTGELFFGEGSRLTVL.

CDR3 sequence (DNA): TGTGCCAGTAGTATAGAGCACAGGAACACTGAAGCTTTCTTT. It is translated as CASSIEHRNTEAFF. The chain couples TRBV19 to TRBJ1-1; D is undetermined. This CDR3 is 14 amino acids long. The ends were cut back, 0 bases at V and 1 base at J, with 6 bases in the middle. The germline V gene encodes CDR1 LNHDA and CDR2 SQIVND (reference sequence).

The CDR3 region has the DNA TGTGCCAGCAGCTTAGGGCGGAGCTCTGGGGCCAACGTCCTGACTTTC. Translated: CASSLGRSSGANVLTF. This chain links TRBV7-6 with TRBJ2-6; unclear D gene. Per germline, CDR1 SGHVS and CDR2 FNYEAQ. The CDR3 length is 16 residues. V shed 1 base and J shed 0 bases, with 7 bases lying between them.

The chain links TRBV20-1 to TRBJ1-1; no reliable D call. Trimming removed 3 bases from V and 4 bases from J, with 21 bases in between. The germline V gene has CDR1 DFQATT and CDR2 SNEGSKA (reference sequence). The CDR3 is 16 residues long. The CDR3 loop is CSASSPSGRRATEAFF. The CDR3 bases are TGCAGTGCTAGTTCCCCCTCCGGGCGGCGTGCCACTGAAGCTTTCTTT.

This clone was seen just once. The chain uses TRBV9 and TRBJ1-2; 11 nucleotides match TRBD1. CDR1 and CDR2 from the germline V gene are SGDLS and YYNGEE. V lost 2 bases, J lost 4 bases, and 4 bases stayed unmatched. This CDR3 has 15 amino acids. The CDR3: CASSVRTGGSYGYTF. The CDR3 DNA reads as TGTGCCAGCAGCGTTCGGACAGGGGGCAGCTATGGCTACACCTTC.

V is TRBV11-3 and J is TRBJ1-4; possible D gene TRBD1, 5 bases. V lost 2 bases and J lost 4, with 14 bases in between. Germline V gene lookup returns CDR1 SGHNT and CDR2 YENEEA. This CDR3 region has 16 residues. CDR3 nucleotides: TGTGCCAGCAGCTTATCGGGGCGTCCCTATAATGAAAAACTGTTTTTT. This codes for CASSLSGRPYNEKLFF.

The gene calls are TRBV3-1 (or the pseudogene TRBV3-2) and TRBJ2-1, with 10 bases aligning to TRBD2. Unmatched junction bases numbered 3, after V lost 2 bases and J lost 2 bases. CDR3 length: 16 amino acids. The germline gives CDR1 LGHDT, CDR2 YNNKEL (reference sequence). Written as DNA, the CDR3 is TGTGCCAGCAGCCAAAGCGGGGGGGCCCCCTACAATGAGCAGTTCTTC. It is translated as CASSQSGGAPYNEQFF.

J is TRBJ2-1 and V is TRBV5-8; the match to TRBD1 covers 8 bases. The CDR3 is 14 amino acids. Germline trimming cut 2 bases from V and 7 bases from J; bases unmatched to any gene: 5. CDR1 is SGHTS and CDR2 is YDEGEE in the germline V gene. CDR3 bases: TGTGCCAGCAGCTTCCTGGACAGGGCGAATGAGCAGTTCTTC. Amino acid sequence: CASSFLDRANEQFF.

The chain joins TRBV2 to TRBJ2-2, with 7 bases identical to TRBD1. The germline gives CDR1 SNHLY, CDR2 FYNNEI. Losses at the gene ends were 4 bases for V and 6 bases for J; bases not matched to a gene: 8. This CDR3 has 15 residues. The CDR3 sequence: CASSVRQGVPGELFF. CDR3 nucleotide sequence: TGTGCCAGCAGTGTGAGACAGGGAGTTCCCGGGGAGCTGTTTTTT.